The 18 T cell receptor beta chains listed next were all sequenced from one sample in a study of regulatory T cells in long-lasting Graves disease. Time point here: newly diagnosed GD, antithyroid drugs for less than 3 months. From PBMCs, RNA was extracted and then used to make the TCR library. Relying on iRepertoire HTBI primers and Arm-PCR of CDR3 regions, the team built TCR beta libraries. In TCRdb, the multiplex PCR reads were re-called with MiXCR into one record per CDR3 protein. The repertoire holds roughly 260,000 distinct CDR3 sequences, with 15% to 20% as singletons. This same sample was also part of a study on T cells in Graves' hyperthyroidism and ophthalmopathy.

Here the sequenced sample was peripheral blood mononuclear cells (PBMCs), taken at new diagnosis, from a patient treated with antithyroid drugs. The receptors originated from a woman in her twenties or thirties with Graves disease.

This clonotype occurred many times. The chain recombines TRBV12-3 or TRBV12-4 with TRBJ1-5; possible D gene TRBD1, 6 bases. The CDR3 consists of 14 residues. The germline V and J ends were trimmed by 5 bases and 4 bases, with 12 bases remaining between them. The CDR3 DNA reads TGTGCCAGCAGTCTACAGGGATTGAATCAGCCCCAGCATTTT. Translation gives CASSLQGLNQPQHF.

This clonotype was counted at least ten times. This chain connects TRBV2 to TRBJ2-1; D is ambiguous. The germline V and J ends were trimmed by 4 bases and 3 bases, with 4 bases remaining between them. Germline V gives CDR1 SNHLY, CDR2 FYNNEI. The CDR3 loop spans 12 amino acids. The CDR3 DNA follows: TGTGCCAGCAGTGGGGACTACAATGAGCAGTTCTTC. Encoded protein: CASSGDYNEQFF.

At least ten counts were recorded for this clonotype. The DNA for the CDR3 is TGTGCCAGCAGCCAAGCCGGGTATGGCTACACCTTC. It is translated as CASSQAGYGYTF. This chain uses TRBV3-1 with TRBJ1-2; D not resolved. V lost 1 base and J 5 bases, leaving 5 bases between the germline ends. The CDR3 spans 12 residues. From germline, CDR1 is LGHDT and CDR2 YNNKEL (reference sequence).

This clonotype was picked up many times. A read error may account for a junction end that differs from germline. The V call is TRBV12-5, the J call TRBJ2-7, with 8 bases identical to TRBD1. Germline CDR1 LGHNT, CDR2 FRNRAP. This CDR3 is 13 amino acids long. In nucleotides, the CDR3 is TGTGCTAGTGGGTTGGACAGGGACTACGAGCAGTACTTC. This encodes CASGLDRDYEQYF.

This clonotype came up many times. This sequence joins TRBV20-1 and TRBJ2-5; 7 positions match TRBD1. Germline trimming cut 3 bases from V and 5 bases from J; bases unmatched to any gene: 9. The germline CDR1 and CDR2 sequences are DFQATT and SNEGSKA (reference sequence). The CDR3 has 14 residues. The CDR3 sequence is CSARADRVGETQYF. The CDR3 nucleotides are TGCAGTGCTAGGGCAGACAGGGTTGGTGAGACCCAGTACTTC.

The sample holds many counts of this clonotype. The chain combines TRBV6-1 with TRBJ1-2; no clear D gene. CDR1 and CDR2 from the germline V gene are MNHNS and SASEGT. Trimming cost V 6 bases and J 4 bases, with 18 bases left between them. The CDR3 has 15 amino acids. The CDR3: CASSQTPGATYGYTF. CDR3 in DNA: TGTGCCAGCAGCCAAACACCGGGAGCCACCTATGGCTACACCTTC.

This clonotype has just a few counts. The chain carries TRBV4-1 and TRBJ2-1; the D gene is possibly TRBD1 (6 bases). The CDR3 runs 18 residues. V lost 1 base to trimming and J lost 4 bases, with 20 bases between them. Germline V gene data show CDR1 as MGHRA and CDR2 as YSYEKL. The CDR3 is CASSQVGRGQVGYNEQFF. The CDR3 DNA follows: TGCGCCAGCAGCCAAGTCGGCAGGGGCCAGGTAGGGTACAATGAGCAGTTCTTC.

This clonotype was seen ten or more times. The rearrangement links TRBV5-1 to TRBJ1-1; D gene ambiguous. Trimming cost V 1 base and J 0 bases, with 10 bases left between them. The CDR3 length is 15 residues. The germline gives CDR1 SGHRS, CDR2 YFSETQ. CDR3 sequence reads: CASSLPGPLNTEAFF. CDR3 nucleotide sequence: TGCGCCAGCAGCTTGCCCGGACCCCTGAACACTGAAGCTTTCTTT.

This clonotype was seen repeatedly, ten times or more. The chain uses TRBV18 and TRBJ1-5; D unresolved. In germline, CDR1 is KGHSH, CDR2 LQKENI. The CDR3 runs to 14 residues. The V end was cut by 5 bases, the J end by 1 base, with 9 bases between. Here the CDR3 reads CASSSGWSNQPQHF. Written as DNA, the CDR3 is TGTGCCAGCTCATCGGGGTGGAGCAATCAGCCCCAGCATTTT.

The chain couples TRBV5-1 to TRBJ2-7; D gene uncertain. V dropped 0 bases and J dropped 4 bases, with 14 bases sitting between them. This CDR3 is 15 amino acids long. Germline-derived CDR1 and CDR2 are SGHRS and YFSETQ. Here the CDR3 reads CASSLASGQRYEQYF. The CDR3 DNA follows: TGCGCCAGCAGCTTGGCCTCTGGCCAGAGATACGAGCAGTACTTC. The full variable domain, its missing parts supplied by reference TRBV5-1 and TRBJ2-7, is KAGVTQTPRYLIKTRGQQVTLSCSPISGHRSVSWYQQTPGQGLQFLFEYFSETQRNKGNFPGRFSGRQFSNSRSEMNVSTLELGDSALYLCASSLASGQRYEQYFGPGTRLTVT.

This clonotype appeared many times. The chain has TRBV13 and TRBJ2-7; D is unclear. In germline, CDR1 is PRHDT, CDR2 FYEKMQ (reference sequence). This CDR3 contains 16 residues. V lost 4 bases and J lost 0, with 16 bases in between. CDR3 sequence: CASSSVGESSSYEQYF. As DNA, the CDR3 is TGTGCCAGCAGCTCTGTTGGCGAATCGTCCTCCTACGAGCAGTACTTC.

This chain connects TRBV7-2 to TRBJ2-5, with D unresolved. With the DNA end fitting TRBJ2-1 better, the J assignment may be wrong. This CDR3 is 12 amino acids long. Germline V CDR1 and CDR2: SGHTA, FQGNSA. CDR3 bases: TGTGCCAGCAGCTTTGGGATCTACGAGCAGTTCTTC. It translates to CASSFGIYEQFF.

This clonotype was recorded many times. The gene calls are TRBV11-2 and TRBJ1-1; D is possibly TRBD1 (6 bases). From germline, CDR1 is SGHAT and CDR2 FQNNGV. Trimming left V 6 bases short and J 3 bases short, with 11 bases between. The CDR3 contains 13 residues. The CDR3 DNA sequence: TGTGCCAGCAGACAGGGAATTTACACTGAAGCTTTCTTT. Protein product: CASRQGIYTEAFF.

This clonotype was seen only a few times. The chain's CDR3 is CASSASGANTEAFF. The CDR3 bases are TGTGCCAGCAGTGCCTCAGGGGCGAACACTGAAGCTTTCTTT. The gene calls are TRBV6-1 and TRBJ1-1, with D possibly TRBD1 on 6 matching bases. Germline values: CDR1 MNHNS, CDR2 SASEGT. The CDR3 has 14 residues. V gave up 4 bases and J gave up 1 base, with 10 bases separating them.

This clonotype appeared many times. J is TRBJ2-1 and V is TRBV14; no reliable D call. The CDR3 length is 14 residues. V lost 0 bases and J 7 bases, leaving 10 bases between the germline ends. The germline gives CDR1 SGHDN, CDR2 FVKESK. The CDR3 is CASSQDQVMNEQFF. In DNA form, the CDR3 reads TGTGCCAGCAGCCAAGATCAAGTCATGAATGAGCAGTTCTTC.

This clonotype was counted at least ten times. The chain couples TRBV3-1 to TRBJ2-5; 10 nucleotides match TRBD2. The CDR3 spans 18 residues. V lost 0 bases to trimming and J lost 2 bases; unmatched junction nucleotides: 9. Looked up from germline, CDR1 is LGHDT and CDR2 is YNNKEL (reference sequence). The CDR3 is CASSQESVSGGAQETQYF. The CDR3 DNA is TGTGCCAGCAGCCAAGAATCTGTCAGCGGGGGGGCGCAAGAGACCCAGTACTTC.

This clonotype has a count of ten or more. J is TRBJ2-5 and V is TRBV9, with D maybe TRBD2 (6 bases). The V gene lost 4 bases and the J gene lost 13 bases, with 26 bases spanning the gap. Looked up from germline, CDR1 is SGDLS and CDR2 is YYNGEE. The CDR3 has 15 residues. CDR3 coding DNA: TGTGCCAGCAGCCCCTCCGGGACCGGGGGAGAAGTGATGTACTTC. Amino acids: CASSPSGTGGEVMYF.

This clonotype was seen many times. The CDR3 protein is CASSFRYEQFF. Here the CDR3 DNA reads TGTGCCAGCAGTTTTCGCTATGAGCAGTTCTTC. V usage is TRBV12-3 or TRBV12-4 and J usage is TRBJ2-1, with D uncertain. The germline V and J ends were trimmed by 3 bases and 8 bases, with 5 bases remaining between them. This CDR3 region has 11 residues.